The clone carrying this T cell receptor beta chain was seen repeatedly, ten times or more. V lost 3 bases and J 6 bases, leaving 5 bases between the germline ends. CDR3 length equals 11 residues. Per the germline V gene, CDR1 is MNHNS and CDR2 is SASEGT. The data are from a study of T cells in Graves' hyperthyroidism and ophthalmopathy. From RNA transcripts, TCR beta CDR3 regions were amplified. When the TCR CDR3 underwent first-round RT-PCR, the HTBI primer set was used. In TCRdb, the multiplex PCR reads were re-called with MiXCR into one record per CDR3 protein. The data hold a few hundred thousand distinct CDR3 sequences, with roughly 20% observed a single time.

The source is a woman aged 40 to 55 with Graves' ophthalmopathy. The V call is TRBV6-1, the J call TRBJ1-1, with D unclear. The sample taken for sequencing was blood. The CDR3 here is CASSELAEAFF. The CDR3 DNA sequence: TGTGCCAGCAGTGAGTTGGCTGAAGCTTTCTTT.